Listed here is a single T cell receptor (beta chain). The method was immunoSEQ multiplex PCR; TCRdb's version includes in-frame clones alone and lacks a portion of them. Seen here are roughly 38,000 clones, around 80% observed once, and the top ten hold 1.5% to 2%. The sample belongs to a study of OX40 agonist ivuxolimab in advanced cancers. The overall study: Patients in dose escalation had liver, melanoma, kidney or head and neck cancers.

CDR3 size: 13 residues. V was shortened by 9 bases and J by 8 bases, with 19 bases between the two germline ends. Germline V gene sequence: CDR1 MDHEN, CDR2 SYDVKM. The sequencing used CD4+ or CD8+ T cells sorted from blood, collected in a trial of the OX40 agonist ivuxolimab. This TCR was sampled from an adult with an advanced solid tumor such as melanoma, head and neck, liver or kidney cancer. The chain recombines TRBV28 with TRBJ1-2, with TRBD1 as a possible D gene (5 bases). In nucleotides, the CDR3 is TGTGCCAGTCGGGGCGGGGAGGTATTGGGCTACACCTTC. Residues: CASRGGEVLGYTF.